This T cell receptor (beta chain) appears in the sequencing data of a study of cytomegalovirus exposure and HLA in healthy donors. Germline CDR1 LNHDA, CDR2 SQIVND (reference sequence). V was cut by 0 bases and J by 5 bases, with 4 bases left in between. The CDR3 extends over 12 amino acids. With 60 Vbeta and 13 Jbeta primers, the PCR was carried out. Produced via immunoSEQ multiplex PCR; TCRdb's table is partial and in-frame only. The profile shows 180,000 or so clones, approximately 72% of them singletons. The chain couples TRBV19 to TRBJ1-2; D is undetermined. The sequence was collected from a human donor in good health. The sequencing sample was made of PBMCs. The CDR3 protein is CASSIDRYGYTF. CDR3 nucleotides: TGTGCCAGTAGTATAGACCGTTATGGCTACACCTTC.